This T cell receptor beta chain was found in a study of T cell responses to AZD1222 COVID-19 vaccine. Study in general: Second-dose intervals of approximately 4 or approximately 12 weeks were pooled.

Using immunoSEQ multiplex PCR, the repertoire was profiled, and TCRdb retains in-frame clones only, with some absent. The data contain about 150,000 clones, roughly 87% of them seen just once; the ten biggest clones take up around 2.6%. The CDR3 is made up of 13 amino acids. CDR1 and CDR2 (germline): MNHEY, SVGAGI. Trimming stripped 5 bases from V and 7 bases from J, with 15 bases between. This chain links TRBV6-5 with TRBJ2-7; the D is unclear. The starting material was peripheral blood, obtained on day 0 of AZD1222 vaccination. The receptor was derived from an adult in good health. As DNA, the CDR3 is TGTGCCAGCAGTCCGGCGACCCCCTTGGAGCAGTACTTC. Translation: CASSPATPLEQYF.